Below, 29 T cell receptor beta chains from the same sample are listed, as sequenced in a study of blood T cell repertoires in COVID-19. Method: immunoSEQ multiplex PCR; TCRdb's copy keeps in-frame clones and lacks some. The table includes a few hundred thousand clones, roughly 80% detected once. Specimen: PBMCs or T cells enriched from blood (not recorded which). All receptors derive from a man aged 50-60 years who had recovered from COVID-19.

This clone has a single count. The chain joins TRBV5-4 to TRBJ1-5; perhaps TRBD1 as D (5 bases). Deletions cut 4 bases from V and 2 bases from J, with 10 bases between. The V gene's germline CDR1 is SGHNT and CDR2 YYREEE (reference sequence). CDR3 size: 14 residues. The CDR3 loop is CASSPGGGNQPQHF. The DNA of the CDR3 is TGTGCCAGCAGCCCGGGAGGGGGCAATCAGCCCCAGCATTTT. Full variable domain (rest looked up from reference TRBV5-4 and TRBJ1-5): ETGVTQSPTHLIKTRGQQVTLRCSSQSGHNTVSWYQQALGQGPQFIFQYYREEENGRGNFPPRFSGLQFPNYSSELNVNALELDDSALYLCASSPGGGNQPQHFGDGTRLSIL.

This chain connects TRBV5-5 to TRBJ2-1, with D maybe TRBD1 (5 bases). Trimming removed 7 bases at V and 8 bases at J, with 16 bases between. Per the germline V gene, CDR1 is SGHKS and CDR2 is YYEKEE (reference sequence). The CDR3 is 13 amino acids. The CDR3 loop is CASLRQGRDEQFF. Written as DNA, the CDR3 is TGTGCCAGCCTTAGGCAGGGAAGGGATGAGCAGTTCTTC.

V is TRBV2 and J is TRBJ2-1, with 8 bases matching TRBD2. J was trimmed by 6 bases and V by 6 bases; bases with no gene match: 10. Germline-derived CDR1 and CDR2 are SNHLY and FYNNEI. The CDR3 runs to 15 residues. The CDR3 nucleotides read TGTGCCAGCAGATCCAGCGGGGGTCCCGGCAATGAGCAGTTCTTC. Translating it yields CASRSSGGPGNEQFF.

The V gene is TRBV11-2, the J gene TRBJ2-2; D remains ambiguous. This CDR3 contains 13 residues. Looked up from germline, CDR1 is SGHAT and CDR2 is FQNNGV. V lost 5 bases and J lost 4, with 8 bases in between. CDR3 in amino acids: CASSLPSTGELFF. In DNA, the CDR3 is TGTGCCAGCAGCCTCCCCAGCACCGGGGAGCTGTTTTTT.

The gene calls are TRBV11-3 and TRBJ1-3, with TRBD1 matching over 7 bases. With 5 bases clipped from V and 0 bases from J, the junction kept 10 bases outside the gene matches. This CDR3 spans 17 amino acids. Per germline, CDR1 SGHNT and CDR2 YENEEA. CDR3 loop: CASSPRQGVGSGNTIYF. CDR3 in DNA: TGTGCCAGCAGCCCCAGACAGGGAGTGGGCTCTGGAAACACCATATATTTT.

The J gene is TRBJ2-3, the V gene TRBV5-4; 14 nucleotides line up with TRBD2. V lost 4 bases to trimming and J lost 0 bases; unmatched junction nucleotides: 4. This CDR3 contains 17 residues. Germline CDR1 SGHNT, CDR2 YYREEE (reference sequence). The DNA for the CDR3 is TGTGCCAGCAGCGCACGACTAGCGGGAGGGAGCACAGATACGCAGTATTTT. Translation gives CASSARLAGGSTDTQYF.

This chain links TRBV7-9 with TRBJ1-6; D not resolved. This CDR3 spans 15 amino acids. Trimming stripped 5 bases from V and 0 bases from J, with 8 bases between. CDR1 and CDR2 (germline): SEHNR, FQNEAQ (reference sequence). CDR3 bases: TGTGCCAGCAGCGACCTAGGCTCCTATAATTCACCCCTCCACTTT. This gives the protein CASSDLGSYNSPLHF.

The rearrangement uses TRBV9 and TRBJ2-1, with D possibly TRBD2 on 5 matching bases. Germline assignment: CDR1 SGDLS and CDR2 YYNGEE. V gave up 3 bases and J gave up 2 bases, with 15 bases separating them. The CDR3 sequence is 16 residues long. This CDR3 reads CASSATLASAYNEQFF. The CDR3 DNA reads as TGTGCCAGCAGCGCTACTTTAGCGTCAGCCTACAATGAGCAGTTCTTC.

The rearrangement links TRBV5-4 to TRBJ1-5; D is unresolved. The CDR3 runs to 15 residues. Germline V gives CDR1 SGHNT, CDR2 YYREEE (reference sequence). V lost 4 bases to trimming and J lost 0 bases, with 11 bases between them. CDR3 loop: CASSMDPGSNQPQHF. As DNA, the CDR3 is TGTGCCAGCAGCATGGATCCAGGTAGCAATCAGCCCCAGCATTTT.

The chain uses TRBV3-1 (or the pseudogene TRBV3-2) and TRBJ1-4, with TRBD1 matching 8 bases. The CDR3 is 15 residues long. In germline, CDR1 is LGHDT, CDR2 YNNKEL (reference sequence). V trimming: 2 bases; J trimming: 4 bases; junction bases outside the gene matches: 3. In DNA form, the CDR3 reads TGTGCCAGCAGCCAATTGGGACAGGTTAATGAAAAACTGTTTTTT. Translated, it gives CASSQLGQVNEKLFF.

CDR3 in amino acids: CAWSVRLRGGTDTQYF. CDR3 sequence (DNA): TGTGCCTGGAGTGTACGGTTGCGGGGGGGCACAGATACGCAGTATTTT. The chain is built from TRBV30 and TRBJ2-3; 8 bases match TRBD2. The germline V gene has CDR1 GTSNPN and CDR2 SVGIG (reference sequence). The CDR3 has 16 amino acids. After removal of 0 bases from V and 1 base from J, the junction contained 6 bases not matched to a gene.

The chain combines TRBV11-2 with TRBJ1-2, with TRBD1 matching 7 bases. Unmatched junction bases numbered 12, after V lost 6 bases and J lost 8 bases. The CDR3 loop spans 14 amino acids. Germline CDR1 and CDR2: SGHAT and FQNNGV. This CDR3 is CASRSGTVSEGYTF. CDR3 bases: TGTGCCAGCAGATCCGGGACAGTATCTGAGGGCTACACCTTC.

This clone was counted a few times. The chain uses TRBV6-5 and TRBJ1-2, with 11 nucleotides matching TRBD1. Losses at the gene ends were 6 bases for V and 6 bases for J; bases not matched to a gene: 6. CDR3 length: 14 residues. The germline gives CDR1 MNHEY, CDR2 SVGAGI. The DNA of the CDR3 is TGTGCCAGCAGGAGGAGGACAGGGGGCAATGGCTACACCTTC. The encoded protein is CASRRRTGGNGYTF.

In this sample, this clone turned up once. V and J are TRBV7-6 and TRBJ1-4, with a tentative D call TRBD1 (5 bases). The CDR3 runs to 16 residues. Germline CDR1 SGHVS, CDR2 FNYEAQ. Trimming removed 4 bases from V and 2 bases from J, with 14 bases in between. Written as DNA, the CDR3 is TGTGCCAGCAGCTCCCTAGCGGGGGTCACTAATGAAAAACTGTTTTTT. This encodes CASSSLAGVTNEKLFF.

The J gene is TRBJ2-3, the V gene TRBV7-3; TRBD1 aligns across 10 bases. The V segment lost 4 bases and the J segment 3 bases; nucleotides outside the gene matches: 7. The germline V gene has CDR1 SGHTA and CDR2 FQGTGA. This CDR3 has 16 residues. In DNA, the CDR3 is TGTGCCAGCAGCTCGACAGGGGGCGCCTATACAGATACGCAGTATTTT. It codes for CASSSTGGAYTDTQYF.

V and J are TRBV7-8 and TRBJ2-3, with 8 bases matching TRBD1. Per the germline V gene, CDR1 is SGHVS and CDR2 is FQNEAQ. Trimming removed 5 bases from V and 1 base from J; junction bases left unmatched: 5. This CDR3 is built from 15 residues. The CDR3 here is CASSPQGARTDTQYF. For the CDR3, the DNA is TGTGCCAGCAGCCCTCAGGGGGCTCGCACAGATACGCAGTATTTT. Based on the CDR3 plus reference TRBV7-8 and TRBJ2-3, the full variable domain is GAGVSQSPRYKVAKRGQDVALRCDPISGHVSLFWYQQALGQGPEFLTYFQNEAQLDKSGLPSDRFFAERPEGSVSTLKIQRTQQEDSAVYLCASSPQGARTDTQYFGPGTRLTVL.

The chain uses TRBV3-1 (or the pseudogene TRBV3-2) and TRBJ2-7; 7 bases match TRBD1. CDR1 and CDR2 (germline): LGHDT, YNNKEL (reference sequence). The CDR3 has 15 amino acids. The V gene end was trimmed by 1 base and the J gene end by 2 bases; junction bases not matched to a gene: 5. The CDR3 sequence: CASSQASQGTYEQYF. CDR3 coding DNA: TGTGCCAGCAGCCAAGCCTCACAGGGGACCTACGAGCAGTACTTC.

The table lists this clone with a count of one. J is TRBJ1-2 and V is TRBV15; 8 bases line up with TRBD1. The CDR3 has 16 amino acids. The germline gives CDR1 LNHNV, CDR2 YYDKDF (reference sequence). Germline trimming cut 0 bases from V and 6 bases from J; bases unmatched to any gene: 9. The CDR3 reads CATSRDPGRGPDGYTF. CDR3 coding DNA: TGTGCCACCAGCAGAGATCCGGGCAGGGGGCCCGATGGCTACACCTTC.

This sequence joins TRBV24-1 and TRBJ1-2; D unresolved. The V gene's germline CDR1 is KGHDR and CDR2 SFDVKD. With 5 bases removed from V and 0 bases from J, the gap between germline ends came to 6 bases. The CDR3 is 13 amino acids. The CDR3 bases are TGTGCCACCAGTGGCCTAGCTAACTATGGCTACACCTTC. This codes for CATSGLANYGYTF.

This clone was picked up one time. The chain couples TRBV9 to TRBJ2-7; D is unclear. The CDR3 is made up of 15 amino acids. V was cut by 0 bases and J by 0 bases, with 10 bases left in between. CDR1 SGDLS and CDR2 YYNGEE come from the germline V gene. As DNA, the CDR3 is TGTGCCAGCAGCGTAGGGGTGGGCAGCTCCTACGAGCAGTACTTC. Amino acid sequence: CASSVGVGSSYEQYF.

The chain uses TRBV11-2 and TRBJ2-5; 10 nucleotides align to TRBD2. V shed 5 bases and J 3 bases; nucleotides not matched to a gene: 6. CDR3 length equals 15 residues. The germline V gene encodes CDR1 SGHAT and CDR2 FQNNGV. The CDR3 DNA reads TGTGCCAGCAGCGCCGCTCTAGCGGGAGAAGAGACCCAGTACTTC. It codes for CASSAALAGEETQYF.

This chain connects TRBV28 to TRBJ2-3; 14 bases are a match to TRBD2. The CDR3 has 19 amino acids. Trimming at V came to 5 bases and at J to 7 bases, leaving 17 bases not matched to a gene. The germline V gene encodes CDR1 MDHEN and CDR2 SYDVKM. The CDR3 region is CASSTGTSGRYGGRHTQYF. The CDR3 DNA reads as TGTGCCAGCAGTACCGGGACTAGCGGGAGATACGGTGGCAGACATACGCAGTATTTT.

The J gene is TRBJ1-5, the V gene TRBV28, with D possibly being TRBD1 (6 bases). Germline CDR1 MDHEN, CDR2 SYDVKM. The V end lost 6 bases, the J end lost 2 bases, and 14 bases lay between the germline ends. The CDR3 is 15 residues long. CDR3 sequence (DNA): TGTGCCAGCAGGTCTTCAGGGGTGGGCAATCAGCCCCAGCATTTT. It encodes CASRSSGVGNQPQHF. Combining the CDR3 with reference TRBV28 and TRBJ1-5 gives the whole variable domain DVKVTQSSRYLVKRTGEKVFLECVQDMDHENMFWYRQDPGLGLRLIYFSYDVKMKEKGDIPEGYSVSREKKERFSLILESASTNQTSMYLCASRSSGVGNQPQHFGDGTRLSIL.

This rearrangement joins TRBV4-2 to TRBJ1-1; D uncertain. This CDR3 has 10 amino acids. The V and J ends lost 6 bases and 10 bases respectively, with 9 bases between them. Looked up from germline, CDR1 is LGHNA and CDR2 is YNFKEQ. In nucleotides, the CDR3 is TGTGCCAGCAGGAGGTCAGGAGCTTTCTTT. The encoded protein is CASRRSGAFF.

This chain connects TRBV28 to TRBJ1-5; the match to TRBD1 covers 8 bases. V shed 5 bases and J 2 bases; nucleotides not matched to a gene: 8. There are 16 residues in the CDR3. CDR1 is MDHEN and CDR2 is SYDVKM in the germline V gene. The CDR3 loop reads CASSAQGASGNQPQHF. DNA for the CDR3: TGTGCCAGCAGTGCTCAGGGGGCGTCGGGCAATCAGCCCCAGCATTTT.

This chain connects TRBV5-4 to TRBJ2-1; 8 nucleotides agree with TRBD2. The V gene end was trimmed by 5 bases and the J gene end by 3 bases; junction bases not matched to a gene: 10. Germline CDR1 SGHNT, CDR2 YYREEE (reference sequence). There are 16 residues in the CDR3. The CDR3 loop is CASSYSGGAFYNEQFF. The DNA of the CDR3 is TGTGCCAGCAGTTACTCCGGGGGGGCCTTCTACAATGAGCAGTTCTTC.

The chain couples TRBV10-3 to TRBJ2-5, with 15 bases aligning to TRBD2. Germline V CDR1 and CDR2: ENHRY, SYGVKD. V lost 3 bases and J lost 4; bases outside the gene matches: 3. The CDR3 is 16 amino acids. The CDR3 sequence is CAISDRGLAGGETQYF. The CDR3 bases are TGTGCCATCAGTGATCGGGGACTAGCGGGAGGAGAGACCCAGTACTTC.

The V gene is TRBV9, the J gene TRBJ2-5, with D possibly TRBD2 on 6 matching bases. The ends were cut back, 4 bases at V and 3 bases at J, with 16 bases in the middle. The CDR3 spans 15 residues. Germline CDR1 and CDR2: SGDLS and YYNGEE. CDR3: CASSKGLVAEETQYF. The CDR3 bases are TGTGCCAGCAGCAAGGGGTTGGTAGCGGAAGAGACCCAGTACTTC.

CDR3 sequence reads: CASSEATSHYNSPLHF. The CDR3 bases are TGTGCCAGCAGTGAAGCGACAAGCCATTATAATTCACCCCTCCACTTT. The chain carries TRBV2 and TRBJ1-6; D ambiguous. CDR1 is SNHLY and CDR2 is FYNNEI in the germline V gene. Trimming shortened V by 0 bases and J by 4 bases, and 10 bases separated the two germline ends. CDR3 length: 16 amino acids.